A selection of T cell receptor beta chains follows, all from one sample in a study of T cells in Graves' hyperthyroidism and ophthalmopathy. TCRdb called the multiplex PCR reads again in MiXCR, with one record for every CDR3 protein. This table holds about 400,000 distinct CDR3 sequences, more than 13% found once. Sequenced input: blood. The receptors stem from a woman aged 30 to 39 with Graves' hyperthyroidism. Both conserved end residues are part of each CDR3. Each record gives: clone size, D gene, V gene, J gene, CDR3 protein, CDR3 DNA. A D gene is named only where the DNA matches it firmly. Clone size is not always given. Where it is, it says once, few, many or a class for expanded clones.

many,NA,TRBV7-8,TRBJ2-3,CASSPGGSTDTQYF,TGTGCCAGCTCACCAGGAGGGAGCACAGATACGCAGTATTTT
many,TRBD2,TRBV3-1,TRBJ2-1,CASSQEVLAGVSYNEQFF,TGTGCCAGCAGCCAAGAGGTCCTAGCGGGAGTGTCCTACAATGAGCAGTTCTTC
NA,TRBD2,TRBV19,TRBJ2-1,CASSSGAGGLWQFF,TGTGCCAGTAGTTCAGGAGCGGGGGGTTTGTGGCAGTTCTTC
many,TRBD2,TRBV12-3/TRBV12-4,TRBJ2-1,CASRYSGTSVNNEQFF,TGTGCCAGCAGGTACTCCGGGACTAGCGTAAACAATGAGCAGTTCTTC
few,TRBD1,TRBV5-1,TRBJ1-1,CASSLTGGSNTEAFF,TGCGCCAGCAGCTTGACAGGGGGCTCGAACACTGAAGCTTTCTTT
many,TRBD1,TRBV24-1,TRBJ1-5,CATTVRPGQMGSQPQHF,TGTGCCACCACTGTCCGCCCGGGACAGATGGGAAGTCAGCCCCAGCATTTT
NA,NA,TRBV5-1,TRBJ1-4,CASSTQNTNEKLFF,TGCGCCAGCAGCACCCAGAATACTAATGAAAAACTGTTTTTT
few,NA,TRBV10-2,TRBJ1-2,CASTAGVASVEGYTF,TGCGCCAGCACAGCGGGCGTTGCGTCGGTGGAAGGCTACACCTTC
NA,NA,TRBV7-8,TRBJ1-3,CASSLSGVTGNTIYF,TGTGCCAGCAGCTTATCAGGGGTGACTGGAAACACCATATATTTT
many,NA,TRBV2,TRBJ1-4,CASLKQPTNEKLFF,TGTGCCAGCCTAAAACAACCAACTAATGAAAAACTGTTTTTT
NA,NA,TRBV7-9,TRBJ1-5,CASSLLDGQPQHF,TGTGCCAGCAGCCTTCTGGACGGTCAGCCCCAGCATTTT
many,TRBD2,TRBV10-3,TRBJ2-1,CAISTGASGSHEQFF,TGTGCCATCAGTACCGGGGCTAGCGGGAGCCATGAGCAGTTCTTC
many,NA,TRBV3-1,TRBJ1-5,CASSQGWAGVGQPQHF,TGTGCCAGCAGCCAAGGTTGGGCAGGGGTCGGCCAGCCCCAGCATTTT
NA,TRBD1,TRBV12-3/TRBV12-4,TRBJ2-5,CASSLADRGQETQYF,TGTGCCAGCAGTTTAGCGGACAGGGGCCAAGAGACCCAGTACTTC
many,NA,TRBV28,TRBJ1-2,CASTDRGNYGYTF,TGTGCCAGCACCGACCGTGGGAACTATGGCTACACCTTC
NA,TRBD1,TRBV5-1,TRBJ1-1,CASSLATGGSTEAFF,TGCGCCAGCAGCTTGGCTACAGGGGGTAGCACTGAAGCTTTCTTT
NA,NA,TRBV14,TRBJ2-3,CASSQAPAGHSTDTQYF,TGTGCCAGCAGCCAAGCCCCGGCAGGACATAGCACAGATACGCAGTATTTT
NA,TRBD1,TRBV25-1,TRBJ2-5,CASSKQGRVEETQYF,TGTGCCAGCAGTAAACAGGGGCGTGTTGAGGAGACCCAGTACTTC
many,TRBD1,TRBV6-1,TRBJ1-1,CASSVQDRLNTEAFF,TGTGCCAGCAGCGTTCAGGACAGGCTGAACACTGAAGCTTTCTTT
few,TRBD2,TRBV10-1,TRBJ2-3,CASSDLSSGVSTDTQYF,TGCGCCAGCAGTGACTTGAGTAGCGGGGTGAGCACAGATACGCAGTATTTT
once,TRBD1,TRBV9,TRBJ1-3,CASSVLGQASGNIIYF,TGTGCCAGCAGCGTATTGGGACAGGCTTCTGGAAACATCATATATTTT
NA,NA,TRBV20-1,TRBJ1-4,CSARDPKGGTNEKLFF,TGCAGTGCTAGAGATCCCAAGGGGGGAACTAATGAAAAACTGTTTTTT
many,NA,TRBV3-1,TRBJ2-1,CASSQDLSSNEQFF,TGTGCCAGCAGCCAAGATCTTAGTTCCAATGAGCAGTTCTTC
many,NA,TRBV28,TRBJ1-5,CASSVHQPQHF,TGTGCCAGCAGTGTGCATCAGCCCCAGCATTTT
few,TRBD2,TRBV28,TRBJ2-7,CASNTGGGDHEQYF,TGTGCCAGCAATACCGGGGGGGGGGACCACGAGCAGTACTTC
few,TRBD1,TRBV7-3,TRBJ2-7,CASSPRPGQGSYEQYF,TGTGCCAGCAGCCCCCGACCGGGACAGGGTTCCTACGAGCAGTACTTC
NA,NA,TRBV3-1,TRBJ1-4,CASSRGGQTNEKLFF,TGTGCCAGCAGTCGAGGCGGCCAGACTAATGAAAAACTGTTTTTT
NA,TRBD2,TRBV5-1,TRBJ2-3,CASKPSGYPDTQYF,TGCGCCAGCAAACCTAGCGGGTACCCAGATACGCAGTATTTT
many,NA,TRBV30,TRBJ2-3,CAWSVGHTDTQYF,TGTGCCTGGAGTGTAGGTCACACAGATACGCAGTATTTT
many,NA,TRBV6-1,TRBJ2-5,CASSSYRDQETQYF,TGTGCCAGCAGTTCCTACAGGGATCAAGAGACCCAGTACTTC
many,NA,TRBV3-1,TRBJ2-6,CASSQSGANVLTF,TGTGCCAGCAGCCAAAGTGGGGCCAACGTCCTGACTTTC
many,NA,TRBV20-1,TRBJ2-7,CSAAPGPTYEQYF,TGCAGTGCTGCTCCGGGACCCACCTACGAGCAGTACTTC
NA,NA,TRBV6-2/TRBV6-3,TRBJ1-5,CASGSRGLGNQPQHF,TGTGCCAGCGGGTCCAGGGGTCTTGGCAATCAGCCCCAGCATTTT
many,NA,TRBV7-9,TRBJ2-1,CASSLTAGRARSYNEQFF,TGTGCCAGCAGCTTGACCGCTGGTCGGGCCCGGTCCTACAATGAGCAGTTCTTC
NA,NA,TRBV5-5,TRBJ1-2,CASSLAQAVGGYTF,TGTGCCAGCAGCTTGGCACAGGCAGTTGGTGGCTACACCTTC
few,NA,TRBV7-9,TRBJ1-1,CASSQLPLNTEAFF,TGTGCCAGCAGCCAATTGCCGCTGAACACTGAAGCTTTCTTT
many,NA,TRBV3-1,TRBJ2-2,CASSARDRTTGELFF,TGTGCCAGCAGCGCCCGGGACCGAACCACCGGGGAGCTGTTTTTT
many,TRBD2,TRBV11-2,TRBJ2-3,CASSLLASGYTDTQYF,TGTGCCAGCAGCTTACTAGCTAGCGGATACACAGATACGCAGTATTTT
NA,TRBD1,TRBV24-1,TRBJ1-2,CATSDPRDRSDEGYTF,TGTGCCACCAGTGATCCGAGGGACAGGTCGGATGAAGGCTACACCTTC
few,NA,TRBV19,TRBJ2-1,CASTNHRNEQFF,TGTGCCAGTACCAATCACAGGAATGAGCAGTTCTTC
many,TRBD1,TRBV7-9,TRBJ2-1,CASSWDSLTYNEQFF,TGTGCCAGCAGCTGGGACAGCTTGACCTACAATGAGCAGTTCTTC